This TCR beta chain was profiled in a study of regulatory T cells in long-lasting Graves disease. Study results and limitations: Newly diagnosed Graves' patients exceeded persistent ones in TCR diversity. The small sample size may have reduced accuracy.

The V end was cut by 3 bases, the J end by 10 bases, with 13 bases between. This CDR3 has 13 residues. Germline-derived CDR1 and CDR2 are SGHDN and FVKESK. Comment on this clonotype: Its antigen is undetermined.

Building of the TCR beta libraries involved iRepertoire HTBI primers and Arm-PCR of CDR3 regions. TCRdb re-analysed the multiplex PCR reads in MiXCR, keeping a single row per CDR3 protein. Of hundreds of thousands of distinct CDR3 sequences in the sample, 15% to 20% were seen once. The time point is: newly diagnosed GD, antithyroid drugs for less than 3 months. PBMC RNA served as the TCR library source. These data are also associated with another study on T cells in Graves' hyperthyroidism and ophthalmopathy. That paper adds: Patients between 18 and 65 years old had hyperthyroidism, newly diagnosed and lasting under 2 months. The diagnoses drew upon clinical symptoms, serum thyroxine and TRAb, thyroid ultrasound and orbital computed tomography.

This chain uses TRBV14 with TRBJ1-5; D remains unclear. This clonotype originated in a woman between 25 and 40 years old with Graves disease. Material: peripheral blood mononuclear cells (PBMCs), obtained at new diagnosis, from a patient treated with antithyroid drugs. The DNA for the CDR3 is TGTGCCAGCAGCCACTCTCGGGCCGAACCCCAGCATTTT. Translation gives CASSHSRAEPQHF. Full variable domain (remainder filled in from reference TRBV14 and TRBJ1-5): EAGVTQFPSHSVIEKGQTVTLRCDPISGHDNLYWYRRVMGKEIKFLLHFVKESKQDESGMPNNRFLAERTGGTYSTLKVQPAELEDSGVYFCASSHSRAEPQHFGDGTRLSIL.